One and the same sample provided the 3 T cell receptor beta chains below, sequenced in a study of blood T cell repertoires in COVID-19. The protocol was immunoSEQ multiplex PCR, while the TCRdb copy is restricted to in-frame clones and leaves out a portion. The table includes about 160,000 clones, around 85% detected once. The sequencing sample was made of peripheral blood. Source of these receptors: a man aged 80 or over with COVID-19, enrolled during active disease.

This clone was seen once. One junction end does not reproduce the germline sequence, and a read error may be involved. In DNA form, the CDR3 reads TGTGCCAGCAGTTACGGGTCCGGGACAGGGGAATCCTTC. This sequence encodes CASSYGSGTGESF. The V gene is TRBV6-5, the J gene TRBJ2-7; 10 bases line up with TRBD1. The CDR3 sequence is 13 residues long. CDR1 and CDR2 from the germline V gene are MNHEY and SVGAGI.

The chain links TRBV9 to TRBJ2-1, with 8 bases that match TRBD2. The ends lost 1 base at V and 9 bases at J; junction bases unmatched: 9. The CDR3 is 15 amino acids. The germline CDR1 and CDR2 sequences are SGDLS and YYNGEE. The chain's CDR3 is CASSVWAGGGVEQFF. The CDR3, as DNA: TGTGCCAGCAGCGTATGGGCGGGGGGAGGAGTTGAGCAGTTCTTC.

This clone has just one count. The rearrangement uses TRBV11-2 and TRBJ2-7, with 9 bases identical to TRBD1. In germline, CDR1 is SGHAT, CDR2 FQNNGV. This CDR3 contains 16 residues. V shed 4 bases, J shed 5 bases, and the junction held 12 bases outside the gene matches. The CDR3 region has the DNA TGTGCCAGCAGCTCGGGGGGCGGACAGGGGATCCACGAGCAGTACTTC. Its protein product is CASSSGGGQGIHEQYF.